The 24 T cell receptor beta chains listed next were all sequenced from one sample in a study of control samples from healthy donors and cancer patients. Sequencing was performed with immunoSEQ multiplex PCR; in TCRdb, only in-frame clones are kept and a portion is missing. The sample has around 86,000 clones, around 90% seen once; the top ten hold 1.9%. Input material: PBMCs. The origin of the receptors is a woman aged 55-70 years with head and neck cancer.

The rearrangement joins TRBV19 to TRBJ2-1, with a weak D call TRBD2 (6 bases). Per the germline V gene, CDR1 is LNHDA and CDR2 is SQIVND (reference sequence). The CDR3 has 16 amino acids. Trimming removed 8 bases from V and 0 bases from J, with 17 bases in between. Here the CDR3 DNA reads TGTGCCAGTGCAACTCCCGGGACTTACTCCTACAATGAGCAGTTCTTC. It specifies CASATPGTYSYNEQFF.

The J gene is TRBJ2-1, the V gene TRBV18; 8 nucleotides match TRBD1. Germline loops: CDR1 KGHSH, CDR2 LQKENI. V was pared by 4 bases and J by 6 bases, with 8 bases of the junction left unmatched. CDR3 length equals 15 residues. CDR3 protein: CASSLNTGGANEQFF. CDR3 bases: TGTGCCAGCTCACTCAATACAGGGGGAGCCAATGAGCAGTTCTTC.

The chain is built from TRBV5-1 and TRBJ2-5; 11 positions match TRBD2. This CDR3 has 18 residues. CDR1 is SGHRS and CDR2 is YFSETQ in the germline V gene. The ends lost 4 bases at V and 5 bases at J; junction bases unmatched: 16. The CDR3 region is CASSPRGLAGGPPETQYF. In DNA, the CDR3 is TGCGCCAGCAGCCCGCGGGGGCTAGCGGGAGGACCTCCGGAGACCCAGTACTTC.

The V call is TRBV11-2, the J call TRBJ1-4; 8 bases map to TRBD1. The germline gives CDR1 SGHAT, CDR2 FQNNGV. This CDR3 spans 19 amino acids. V lost 5 bases to trimming and J lost 4 bases; unmatched junction nucleotides: 18. Here the CDR3 reads CASSQGAGQALFSNEKLFF. The DNA of the CDR3 is TGTGCCAGCAGCCAGGGAGCGGGACAGGCGCTCTTTAGTAATGAAAAACTGTTTTTT. Drawing the rest from reference TRBV11-2 and TRBJ1-4, the complete variable domain is EAGVAQSPRYKIIEKRQSVAFWCNPISGHATLYWYQQILGQGPKLLIQFQNNGVVDDSQLPKDRFSAERLKGVDSTLKIQPAKLEDSAVYLCASSQGAGQALFSNEKLFFGSGTQLSVL.

This clone has a handful of counts. V usage is TRBV4-3 and J usage is TRBJ1-4; D gene unclear. This CDR3 has 15 residues. Trimming cost V 1 base and J 4 bases, with 10 bases left between them. Germline V gene sequence: CDR1 LGHNA, CDR2 YSLEER. The chain's CDR3 is CASSQGNTYNEKLFF. The DNA for the CDR3 is TGCGCCAGCAGCCAAGGGAACACCTATAATGAAAAACTGTTTTTT.

This clone was detected once. The CDR3 nucleotides read TGTGCCAGCAGCTTAGGAACAGGGACTGGAAACACCATATATTTT. It specifies CASSLGTGTGNTIYF. This rearrangement joins TRBV11-2 to TRBJ1-3, with D tentatively TRBD1 (6 bases). The CDR3 is made up of 15 amino acids. With 1 base removed from V and 2 bases from J, the gap between germline ends came to 9 bases. Germline V gene data show CDR1 as SGHAT and CDR2 as FQNNGV. The entire variable domain, with the rest obtained from reference TRBV11-2 and TRBJ1-3, is as follows: EAGVAQSPRYKIIEKRQSVAFWCNPISGHATLYWYQQILGQGPKLLIQFQNNGVVDDSQLPKDRFSAERLKGVDSTLKIQPAKLEDSAVYLCASSLGTGTGNTIYFGEGSWLTVV.

The rearrangement joins TRBV7-9 to TRBJ2-7; D call uncertain. The CDR3 covers 13 residues. In germline, CDR1 is SEHNR, CDR2 FQNEAQ (reference sequence). Between the trimmed V and J ends, which lost 0 bases and 3 bases, there was a span of 6 bases. The CDR3 is CASSLAEDYEQYF. The CDR3 region has the DNA TGTGCCAGCAGCTTAGCAGAAGACTACGAGCAGTACTTC. The full variable domain, its missing parts supplied by reference TRBV7-9 and TRBJ2-7, is DTGVSQNPRHKITKRGQNVTFRCDPISEHNRLYWYRQTLGQGPEFLTYFQNEAQLEKSRLLSDRFSAERPKGSFSTLEIQRTEQGDSAMYLCASSLAEDYEQYFGPGTRLTVT.

This sequence joins TRBV13 and TRBJ2-5; 10 bases line up with TRBD2. This CDR3 is built from 15 residues. Germline lookup yields CDR1 PRHDT and CDR2 FYEKMQ (reference sequence). With 4 bases clipped from V and 5 bases from J, the junction kept 7 bases outside the gene matches. CDR3 in DNA: TGTGCCAGCAGCTCCTCGCTAGCGGGAGCTGAGACCCAGTACTTC. It yields the protein CASSSSLAGAETQYF.

The chain recombines TRBV20-1 with TRBJ1-2; D ambiguous. Germline V gene data show CDR1 as DFQATT and CDR2 as SNEGSKA (reference sequence). Trimming took 6 bases from V and 2 from J, leaving 7 bases between them. The CDR3 extends over 11 amino acids. Written as DNA, the CDR3 is TGCAGTGCCAATGGAAACTATGGCTACACCTTC. It codes for CSANGNYGYTF.

The V gene is TRBV6-5, the J gene TRBJ1-3; D is uncertain. Looked up from germline, CDR1 is MNHEY and CDR2 is SVGAGI. CDR3 size: 16 residues. Trimming shortened V by 2 bases and J by 0 bases, and 11 bases separated the two germline ends. In DNA form, the CDR3 reads TGTGCCAGCAGTTACATGATCCCGAGCTCTGGAAACACCATATATTTT. Residues: CASSYMIPSSGNTIYF.

The J gene is TRBJ1-5, the V gene TRBV19, with 10 nucleotides matching TRBD1. The germline V gene encodes CDR1 LNHDA and CDR2 SQIVND (reference sequence). V was clipped by 3 bases and J by 6 bases; unmatched bases: 11. The CDR3 sequence is 17 residues long. The CDR3 here is CASSIQMTGGDFQPQHF. The CDR3 coding sequence is TGTGCCAGTAGTATTCAAATGACAGGGGGCGATTTTCAGCCCCAGCATTTT.

This sequence joins TRBV13 and TRBJ2-5; no reliable D call. Trimming stripped 6 bases from V and 0 bases from J, with 8 bases between. Germline loops: CDR1 PRHDT, CDR2 FYEKMQ (reference sequence). This CDR3 is built from 13 residues. CDR3 nucleotide sequence: TGTGCCAGCAGGCTTGGTTACCAAGAGACCCAGTACTTC. It is translated as CASRLGYQETQYF.

V usage is TRBV5-1 and J usage is TRBJ1-2, with a tentative D call TRBD1 (5 bases). The CDR3 totals 12 residues. CDR1 is SGHRS, CDR2 YFSETQ, per germline. Trimming stripped 1 base from V and 7 bases from J, with 8 bases between. The chain's CDR3 is CASSLSGSGYTF. In DNA, the CDR3 is TGCGCCAGCAGCTTGTCAGGGAGTGGCTACACCTTC.

The V call is TRBV19, the J call TRBJ1-5, with TRBD1 matching over 8 bases. Looked up from germline, CDR1 is LNHDA and CDR2 is SQIVND (reference sequence). The CDR3 spans 15 residues. The junction had 14 bases not matched to a gene; V was cut back by 6 bases and J by 10 bases. CDR3 nucleotide sequence: TGTGCCAGTAGCCAAACCGGGACAGGACCTCATCCCCAGCATTTT. Translated: CASSQTGTGPHPQHF.

A single count supports this clone. The chain employs TRBV10-3 and TRBJ1-2; the D gene is possibly TRBD1 (6 bases). The CDR3 loop spans 15 amino acids. The V end was cut by 0 bases, the J end by 9 bases, with 17 bases between. Germline V gene data show CDR1 as ENHRY and CDR2 as SYGVKD. CDR3 sequence (DNA): TGTGCCATCAGTGAGTCCGCATCGACAGGAACTCGCTACACCTTC. This gives the protein CAISESASTGTRYTF.

V gene TRBV7-2 combines with J gene TRBJ2-1, with 10 bases that match TRBD1. CDR3 length: 15 amino acids. After removal of 5 bases from V and 2 bases from J, the junction contained 3 bases not matched to a gene. The germline CDR1 and CDR2 sequences are SGHTA and FQGNSA. CDR3 region: CASSPDRGTYNEQFF. The CDR3 coding sequence is TGTGCCAGCAGCCCGGACAGGGGGACCTACAATGAGCAGTTCTTC.

This sequence joins TRBV4-2 and TRBJ2-3; the match to TRBD2 covers 12 bases. The CDR3 totals 17 residues. The V gene's germline CDR1 is LGHNA and CDR2 YNFKEQ. Unmatched junction bases numbered 8, after V lost 3 bases and J lost 4 bases. The CDR3 here is CASSQIGTSGFSDTQYF. As DNA, the CDR3 is TGTGCCAGCAGCCAGATAGGGACTAGCGGGTTCTCAGATACGCAGTATTTT.

The gene calls are TRBV20-1 and TRBJ2-3; D is unclear. The V gene lost 8 bases and the J gene lost 2 bases, with 5 bases spanning the gap. Germline assignment: CDR1 DFQATT and CDR2 SNEGSKA (reference sequence). There are 10 residues in the CDR3. The CDR3 spells CSPYTDTQYF. The CDR3, as DNA: TGCAGTCCTTACACAGATACGCAGTATTTT.

V usage is TRBV20-1 and J usage is TRBJ2-3; 9 nucleotides align to TRBD2. The V segment lost 3 bases and the J segment 0 bases; nucleotides outside the gene matches: 7. The CDR3 contains 16 residues. Germline CDR1 DFQATT, CDR2 SNEGSKA (reference sequence). CDR3 coding DNA: TGCAGTGCTAGTCCCCGGACTAGCGTCAGCACAGATACGCAGTATTTT. It encodes CSASPRTSVSTDTQYF.

J is TRBJ2-1 and V is TRBV27; perhaps TRBD1 as D (6 bases). Germline values: CDR1 MNHEY, CDR2 SMNVEV (reference sequence). The CDR3 length is 14 residues. The V gene lost 2 bases and the J gene lost 4 bases, with 9 bases spanning the gap. The DNA of the CDR3 is TGTGCCAGCAGTTTACAAGACAGGTACAATGAGCAGTTCTTC. Translated, it gives CASSLQDRYNEQFF.

This chain uses TRBV7-9 with TRBJ1-6, with D unclear. The CDR3 totals 15 residues. Germline loops: CDR1 SEHNR, CDR2 FQNEAQ (reference sequence). Trimming pared 1 base from V and 5 bases from J, leaving 9 bases between. CDR3 DNA: TGTGCCAGCAGCTTAGGAGGACGGAATAATTCACCCCTCCACTTT. This encodes CASSLGGRNNSPLHF.

This clone came up once. V usage is TRBV13 and J usage is TRBJ2-1; 11 nucleotides agree with TRBD2. The CDR3 consists of 15 residues. Trimming took 3 bases from V and 12 from J; bases not matched to a gene: 10. The germline V gene encodes CDR1 PRHDT and CDR2 FYEKMQ (reference sequence). The CDR3: CASSFGTSGPRGQFF. The CDR3 nucleotides read TGTGCCAGCAGCTTCGGGACTAGCGGCCCCCGGGGGCAGTTCTTC.

V and J are TRBV19 and TRBJ2-2, with 10 bases fitting TRBD2. Germline lookup yields CDR1 LNHDA and CDR2 SQIVND (reference sequence). CDR3 size: 14 residues. Trimming removed 6 bases from V and 3 bases from J; junction bases left unmatched: 1. CDR3 bases: TGTGCCAGTAGGCTAGCGGGAGACACCGGGGAGCTGTTTTTT. As protein: CASRLAGDTGELFF.

The gene calls are TRBV3-1 (or the pseudogene TRBV3-2) and TRBJ2-3; D possibly corresponds to TRBD2 (6 bases). CDR1 and CDR2 (germline): LGHDT, YNNKEL (reference sequence). The V gene lost 4 bases and the J gene lost 3 bases, with 20 bases spanning the gap. The CDR3 has 17 residues. In DNA form, the CDR3 reads TGTGCCAGCAGCCCGTTCGGGACCTCTGGGGGGACAGATACGCAGTATTTT. This sequence encodes CASSPFGTSGGTDTQYF.